Below are 9 T cell receptor beta chains sequenced from a single sample in a study of T cell responses to AZD1222 COVID-19 vaccine. Clones were sequenced by immunoSEQ multiplex PCR, and TCRdb holds only the in-frame ones, with some missing. The repertoire holds 75,000 to 100,000 clones, roughly 88% seen once, with 2.5% to 3.5% in the top ten. The sequencing used peripheral blood, collected on day 0 of AZD1222 vaccination. These TCRs come from an adult in good health.

This clone appeared once. The rearrangement links TRBV2 to TRBJ2-1, with TRBD1 identical over 9 bases. Losses at the gene ends were 8 bases for V and 4 bases for J; bases not matched to a gene: 6. Germline V gives CDR1 SNHLY, CDR2 FYNNEI. This CDR3 comprises 14 residues. DNA of the CDR3: TGTGCCAGCGGCGGGACAGGGATTTACAATGAGCAGTTCTTC. Its protein is CASGGTGIYNEQFF.

This clone came up once. CDR3 protein: CASSLRGAGTDTQYF. In DNA, the CDR3 is TGTGCCAGCAGTTTACGGGGGGCCGGGACAGATACGCAGTATTTT. This chain uses TRBV28 with TRBJ2-3; possibly TRBD2 for D (7 bases). The CDR3 loop spans 15 amino acids. Trimming pared 2 bases from V and 3 bases from J, leaving 12 bases between. Germline V gene data show CDR1 as MDHEN and CDR2 as SYDVKM. Using reference TRBV28 and TRBJ2-3 for the parts outside the CDR3, the full variable domain is DVKVTQSSRYLVKRTGEKVFLECVQDMDHENMFWYRQDPGLGLRLIYFSYDVKMKEKGDIPEGYSVSREKKERFSLILESASTNQTSMYLCASSLRGAGTDTQYFGPGTRLTVL.

The gene calls are TRBV6-5 and TRBJ2-7, with 9 bases aligning to TRBD1. Germline CDR1 reads MNHEY; CDR2 reads SVGAGI. This CDR3 comprises 14 residues. V trimming: 6 bases; J trimming: 5 bases; junction bases outside the gene matches: 8. CDR3 in amino acids: CASRHTGTGNEQYF. The CDR3 DNA reads as TGTGCCAGCAGGCACACCGGGACAGGGAACGAGCAGTACTTC.

This sequence joins TRBV19 and TRBJ2-2; 7 nucleotides line up with TRBD2. V lost 6 bases, J lost 6 bases, and 7 bases stayed unmatched. Germline assignment: CDR1 LNHDA and CDR2 SQIVND (reference sequence). This CDR3 region has 14 residues. The DNA of the CDR3 is TGTGCCAGTAGCTGGGACTATATATCCGGGGAGCTGTTTTTT. This codes for CASSWDYISGELFF.

This clone was recorded only once. The DNA for the CDR3 is TGCAGCGTGCAGCTGGGTTTCGGTGATACGCAGTATTTT. It translates to CSVQLGFGDTQYF. The chain has TRBV29-1 and TRBJ2-3; D not certain. The CDR3 runs to 13 residues. The germline V gene has CDR1 SQVTM and CDR2 ANQGSEA. Trimming left V 6 bases short and J 6 bases short, with 16 bases between.

V gene TRBV7-9 combines with J gene TRBJ1-4; D is uncertain. The CDR3 is 15 amino acids. V lost 0 bases and J 5 bases, leaving 10 bases between the germline ends. Germline CDR1 reads SEHNR; CDR2 reads FQNEAQ (reference sequence). This CDR3 reads CASSLAFGLNEKLFF. CDR3 bases: TGTGCCAGCAGCTTAGCTTTCGGGCTGAATGAAAAACTGTTTTTT.

The rearrangement uses TRBV7-2 and TRBJ1-5; 7 nucleotides match TRBD1. Per germline, CDR1 SGHTA and CDR2 FQGNSA. V lost 6 bases to trimming and J lost 4 bases; unmatched junction nucleotides: 9. The CDR3 length is 15 residues. The CDR3, as DNA: TGTGCCAGCAGTTTTAAAGGACAGGATAATCAGCCCCAGCATTTT. It codes for CASSFKGQDNQPQHF.

The chain couples TRBV28 to TRBJ1-5; D unresolved. CDR3 length: 13 residues. CDR1 MDHEN and CDR2 SYDVKM come from the germline V gene. The V end was cut by 1 base, the J end by 4 bases, with 5 bases between. As DNA, the CDR3 is TGTGCCAGCAGTTTATCGATGAATCAGCCCCAGCATTTT. It translates to CASSLSMNQPQHF.

This chain links TRBV7-9 with TRBJ1-2; D is undetermined. This CDR3 contains 15 residues. Trimming left V 4 bases short and J 2 bases short, with 14 bases between. In germline, CDR1 is SEHNR, CDR2 FQNEAQ (reference sequence). The CDR3 DNA reads as TGTGCCAGCAGCTCCACCGGGAGTCCGAACTATGGCTACACCTTC. Translated, it gives CASSSTGSPNYGYTF. Full variable domain (outside the CDR3, taken from reference TRBV7-9 and TRBJ1-2): DTGVSQNPRHKITKRGQNVTFRCDPISEHNRLYWYRQTLGQGPEFLTYFQNEAQLEKSRLLSDRFSAERPKGSFSTLEIQRTEQGDSAMYLCASSSTGSPNYGYTFGSGTRLTVV.